This TCR beta chain originates from a study of T cells after yellow fever vaccination. Study-wide context: Fractions of low cell number were prepared using SMART-Seq v4 Ultra Low Input. Notes on the study in general: Only a minor proportion of clonotypes was detected across both CD4 and CD8 compartments.

TCR cDNA, made by 5'RACE template switching, carried an added universal primer site and UMIs. TCRdb independently ran MiXCR on the 5' RACE reads; one entry per CDR3 protein. The sample has about 430,000 distinct CDR3 sequences, around 20% seen once. This CDR3 has 16 residues. The germline V gene encodes CDR1 MNHEY and CDR2 SMNVEV (reference sequence). V trimming: 0 bases; J trimming: 4 bases; junction bases outside the gene matches: 3. Comment on this clonotype: As yet, its antigen is unknown.

The chain carries TRBV27 and TRBJ2-1; TRBD2 aligns across 10 bases. The specimen comprised PBMCs, sampled before the yellow fever booster vaccination. This clonotype was sampled from a man aged 18-30 years who received the YFV17D yellow fever vaccine. This chain's CDR3 is CASSLSWTSGYNEQFF. The CDR3 DNA sequence: TGTGCCAGCAGTTTATCCTGGACTAGCGGTTACAATGAGCAGTTCTTC.